The 23 T cell receptor beta chains below all came from one sample that was sequenced in a study of cytotoxic CD8 clonotypes in ibrutinib-treated CLL. Generated by immunoSEQ multiplex PCR, the TCRdb table keeps only in-frame clones and is missing some. The table shows 150,000 to 200,000 clones, with around 72% occurring only once. This material consisted of PBMCs, taken after 24 months of ibrutinib treatment. The receptors derive from a human donor with chronic lymphocytic leukemia.

This chain uses TRBV18 with TRBJ2-5; 9 nucleotides match TRBD1. Trimming at V came to 3 bases and at J to 5 bases, leaving 4 bases not matched to a gene. In germline, CDR1 is KGHSH, CDR2 LQKENI. The CDR3 has 14 amino acids. CDR3 sequence reads: CASSPGQGGETQYF. The CDR3 DNA follows: TGTGCCAGCTCACCGGGACAGGGTGGGGAGACCCAGTACTTC.

This clone has just a few counts. The chain couples TRBV29-1 to TRBJ2-1; 9 nucleotides agree with TRBD2. Germline V gives CDR1 SQVTM, CDR2 ANQGSEA. CDR3 length equals 15 residues. Trimming took 1 base from V and 5 from J; bases not matched to a gene: 6. DNA of the CDR3: TGCAGCGTTGAAGGTAGCGGGAGATCCGACAATGAGCAGTTCTTC. Amino acids: CSVEGSGRSDNEQFF.

This chain uses TRBV4-3 with TRBJ1-4, with TRBD1 matching 7 bases. V gave up 0 bases and J gave up 2 bases; unmatched junction bases: 3. Germline V lookup: CDR1 LGHNA, CDR2 YSLEER. The CDR3 spans 16 residues. For the CDR3, the DNA is TGCGCCAGCAGCCAAGAGCGGGGACAGACTAATGAAAAACTGTTTTTT. Its translation is CASSQERGQTNEKLFF.

J is TRBJ2-3 and V is TRBV4-3; 12 positions match TRBD2. This CDR3 spans 17 amino acids. V shed 2 bases, J shed 2 bases, and the junction held 5 bases outside the gene matches. The germline CDR1 and CDR2 sequences are LGHNA and YSLEER. The CDR3 reads CASSQNGLAGNTDTQYF. CDR3 nucleotides: TGCGCCAGCAGCCAAAATGGACTAGCGGGAAACACAGATACGCAGTATTTT.

This clone came up once. The CDR3 sequence: CASSTLSRKSEAFF. CDR3 DNA: TGTGCCAGCAGCACCCTTTCGAGGAAGTCTGAAGCTTTCTTT. The V and J genes are TRBV9 and TRBJ1-1; D gene uncertain. The CDR3 runs 14 residues. Germline loops: CDR1 SGDLS, CDR2 YYNGEE. Deletions cut 4 bases from V and 6 bases from J, with 16 bases between.

This clone was picked up a small number of times. The chain recombines TRBV10-3 with TRBJ2-7, with D unclear. The V end lost 4 bases, the J end lost 0 bases, and 10 bases lay between the germline ends. Germline CDR1 is ENHRY and CDR2 is SYGVKD. The CDR3 has 14 residues. As DNA, the CDR3 is TGTGCCATCAGTGGGCAGGCCAGCTCCTACGAGCAGTACTTC. It is translated as CAISGQASSYEQYF.

The chain employs TRBV4-2 and TRBJ2-7, with a possible D match to TRBD1 (6 bases). Germline loops: CDR1 LGHNA, CDR2 YNFKEQ. This CDR3 has 14 residues. V was pared by 2 bases and J by 0 bases, with 8 bases between. The CDR3 coding sequence is TGTGCCAGCAGCCAACCGGGACACTCCTACGAGCAGTACTTC. Its translation is CASSQPGHSYEQYF.

This chain links TRBV7-3 with TRBJ2-3; TRBD2 agrees at 9 bases. CDR1 SGHTA and CDR2 FQGTGA come from the germline V gene. The trim removed 6 bases at V and 0 bases at J, leaving 7 bases unmatched. This CDR3 has 16 residues. CDR3 DNA sequence: TGTGCCAGCAGTTGGGGACTAGCCCGCAGCACAGATACGCAGTATTTT. Residues: CASSWGLARSTDTQYF.

This clone was recorded a few times. The chain is built from TRBV14 and TRBJ2-1; no clear D gene. This CDR3 comprises 15 residues. From germline, CDR1 is SGHDN and CDR2 FVKESK. Deletions cut 3 bases from V and 0 bases from J, with 9 bases between. The CDR3 spells CASSQYMSSYNEQFF. The CDR3 coding sequence is TGTGCCAGCAGCCAGTATATGAGCTCCTACAATGAGCAGTTCTTC.

V and J are TRBV28 and TRBJ1-6; D may be TRBD1 (5 bases). The V end was cut by 5 bases, the J end by 0 bases, with 11 bases between. In germline, CDR1 is MDHEN, CDR2 SYDVKM. The CDR3 loop spans 16 amino acids. CDR3 in amino acids: CASSPLDSSYNSPLHF. CDR3 coding DNA: TGTGCCAGCAGTCCCCTCGACAGCTCCTATAATTCACCCCTCCACTTT. The full variable domain, in which reference TRBV28 and TRBJ1-6 provide the parts outside the CDR3, is DVKVTQSSRYLVKRTGEKVFLECVQDMDHENMFWYRQDPGLGLRLIYFSYDVKMKEKGDIPEGYSVSREKKERFSLILESASTNQTSMYLCASSPLDSSYNSPLHFGNGTRLTVT.

The table lists this clone with a few counts. The chain recombines TRBV7-2 with TRBJ1-2, with D possibly matching TRBD1 (6 bases). This CDR3 region has 15 residues. V shed 2 bases and J shed 3 bases, with 13 bases lying between them. Per germline, CDR1 SGHTA and CDR2 FQGNSA. The CDR3 loop is CASSLLGQTHYGYTF. In nucleotides, the CDR3 is TGTGCCAGCAGCTTACTTGGACAGACACACTATGGCTACACCTTC. The full variable domain, with the rest looked up from reference TRBV7-2 and TRBJ1-2, is GAGVSQSPSNKVTEKGKDVELRCDPISGHTALYWYRQSLGQGLEFLIYFQGNSAPDKSGLPSDRFSAERTGGSVSTLTIQRTQQEDSAVYLCASSLLGQTHYGYTFGSGTRLTVV.

This rearrangement joins TRBV7-2 to TRBJ2-7; D might be TRBD2 (6 bases). The ends were cut back, 5 bases at V and 2 bases at J, with 22 bases in the middle. Germline-derived CDR1 and CDR2 are SGHTA and FQGNSA. This CDR3 is built from 17 residues. The DNA for the CDR3 is TGTGCCAGCAGCCCCTACCTCTCTAGCGACCGCCCCTACGAGCAGTACTTC. Its translation: CASSPYLSSDRPYEQYF.

The chain joins TRBV7-9 to TRBJ2-2, with 10 bases matching TRBD1. Germline CDR1 reads SEHNR; CDR2 reads FQNEAQ (reference sequence). V dropped 3 bases and J dropped 4; count of bases not matched to a gene: 5. The CDR3 runs 16 residues. In DNA, the CDR3 is TGTGCCAGCAGCTTCCCTGACAGGGGGCGCACCGGGGAGCTGTTTTTT. Protein sequence: CASSFPDRGRTGELFF.

V and J are TRBV6-5 and TRBJ2-5; a weak D match, TRBD1 (6 bases). V shed 6 bases and J shed 7 bases, with 18 bases lying between them. The CDR3 is made up of 14 amino acids. Per the germline V gene, CDR1 is MNHEY and CDR2 is SVGAGI. CDR3 loop: CASSTRLVGATQYF. CDR3 in DNA: TGTGCCAGCAGCACCCGACTCGTGGGGGCGACCCAGTACTTC.

The chain has TRBV25-1 and TRBJ1-2; no clear D. From germline, CDR1 is MGHDK and CDR2 SYGVNS. CDR3 length: 13 residues. Trimming stripped 3 bases from V and 3 bases from J, with 8 bases between. The CDR3 protein is CASSEVSYYGYTF. In nucleotides, the CDR3 is TGTGCCAGCAGTGAGGTCTCCTACTATGGCTACACCTTC.

The rearrangement links TRBV27 to TRBJ1-2; D call uncertain. Trimming removed 2 bases from V and 3 bases from J, with 13 bases in between. The germline V gene encodes CDR1 MNHEY and CDR2 SMNVEV (reference sequence). This CDR3 is 15 amino acids long. The CDR3 DNA sequence: TGTGCCAGCAGTTTAACGGCTGGGTCCTACTATGGCTACACCTTC. It specifies CASSLTAGSYYGYTF.

The chain employs TRBV4-3 and TRBJ1-2, with 8 bases lining up with TRBD1. Germline loops: CDR1 LGHNA, CDR2 YSLEER. The CDR3 extends over 18 amino acids. V shed 3 bases, J shed 7 bases, and the junction held 19 bases outside the gene matches. CDR3 amino acids: CASSQDHGQGSVSRGYTF. DNA for the CDR3: TGCGCCAGCAGCCAGGACCATGGACAGGGAAGTGTGAGTCGTGGCTACACCTTC.

The chain employs TRBV7-2 and TRBJ2-2, with 8 bases identical to TRBD2. The ends lost 2 bases at V and 0 bases at J; junction bases unmatched: 5. Per germline, CDR1 SGHTA and CDR2 FQGNSA. The CDR3 sequence is 17 residues long. The DNA of the CDR3 is TGTGCCAGCAGCTTAACCGGGACTAGGGCGAACACCGGGGAGCTGTTTTTT. Its protein product is CASSLTGTRANTGELFF. Looking up the rest from reference TRBV7-2 and TRBJ2-2 gives the full variable domain: GAGVSQSPSNKVTEKGKDVELRCDPISGHTALYWYRQSLGQGLEFLIYFQGNSAPDKSGLPSDRFSAERTGGSVSTLTIQRTQQEDSAVYLCASSLTGTRANTGELFFGEGSRLTVL.

The chain carries TRBV28 and TRBJ2-6; possibly TRBD1 for D (6 bases). Germline CDR1 MDHEN, CDR2 SYDVKM. V was pared by 10 bases and J by 0 bases, with 22 bases between. The CDR3 length is 18 residues. The CDR3 nucleotides are TGTGCCACCCAGGAAGGGTTGCCAGGGGACTCTGGGGCCAACGTCCTGACTTTC. Translation gives CATQEGLPGDSGANVLTF.

J is TRBJ2-2 and V is TRBV7-2, with 8 positions matching TRBD1. The CDR3 covers 17 residues. V shed 5 bases and J 5 bases; nucleotides not matched to a gene: 13. Per germline, CDR1 SGHTA and CDR2 FQGNSA. The CDR3 reads CASSARDWTGWTGELFF. CDR3 nucleotide sequence: TGTGCCAGCAGCGCACGAGACTGGACAGGGTGGACCGGGGAGCTGTTTTTT. Together with reference TRBV7-2 and TRBJ2-2, the CDR3 gives the full variable domain: GAGVSQSPSNKVTEKGKDVELRCDPISGHTALYWYRQSLGQGLEFLIYFQGNSAPDKSGLPSDRFSAERTGGSVSTLTIQRTQQEDSAVYLCASSARDWTGWTGELFFGEGSRLTVL.

This clone was observed a few times. The chain recombines TRBV28 with TRBJ1-5; TRBD1 is a possible D gene (5 bases). V gave up 5 bases and J gave up 1 base, with 18 bases separating them. Germline lookup yields CDR1 MDHEN and CDR2 SYDVKM. The CDR3 spans 17 residues. DNA of the CDR3: TGTGCCAGCAGTCCCAGGGCGTATGGGTGGAGCAATCAGCCCCAGCATTTT. It translates to CASSPRAYGWSNQPQHF.

The rearrangement uses TRBV18 and TRBJ1-2, with TRBD1 identical over 9 bases. Looked up from germline, CDR1 is KGHSH and CDR2 is LQKENI. V shed 6 bases and J 7 bases; nucleotides not matched to a gene: 12. The length of the CDR3 is 15 residues. The DNA for the CDR3 is TGTGCCAGCTCGCCGACAGAGACAGGGGGATCTGGCTACACCTTC. The encoded protein is CASSPTETGGSGYTF.

J is TRBJ2-2 and V is TRBV5-1; no reliable D call. The CDR3 length is 16 residues. The germline gives CDR1 SGHRS, CDR2 YFSETQ. Deletions cut 0 bases from V and 4 bases from J, with 13 bases between. CDR3 loop: CASSLVPSATTGELFF. As DNA, the CDR3 is TGCGCCAGCAGCTTGGTTCCGTCGGCCACCACCGGGGAGCTGTTTTTT.